The present T cell receptor beta chain was sequenced within a study of OX40 agonist ivuxolimab in advanced cancers. At the level of the study: The group had a mean age of around 64 years, ranged from about 20 to 79, and was around 82% male. Earlier treatment with anti-PD-1, anti-PD-L1 or anti-CTLA-4 was permitted, and 30% to 40% had received some. Study outcomes and limitations: Averaging showed that CD8+ T cells had more expanded clones than CD4+ did.

The CDR3 sequence is 13 residues long. Germline V lookup: CDR1 SGHTA, CDR2 FQGNSA. V gave up 4 bases and J gave up 4 bases, with 10 bases separating them. Worth noting for this clone: The antigen is unknown.

Sequenced by immunoSEQ multiplex PCR; TCRdb stores in-frame clones only, minus some. The sample shows some 78,000 clones, around 83% of them seen only once. The starting material was CD4+ or CD8+ T cells sorted from blood, obtained in a trial of the OX40 agonist ivuxolimab. The J gene is TRBJ1-2, the V gene TRBV7-2; the D is unclear. The sequence derives from an adult with an advanced solid tumor such as melanoma, head and neck, liver or kidney cancer. The CDR3 region has the DNA TGTGCCAGCAGCTCCGGACGGGGCTATGGCTACACCTTC. Its protein product is CASSSGRGYGYTF. Full variable domain (rest looked up from reference TRBV7-2 and TRBJ1-2): GAGVSQSPSNKVTEKGKDVELRCDPISGHTALYWYRQSLGQGLEFLIYFQGNSAPDKSGLPSDRFSAERTGGSVSTLTIQRTQQEDSAVYLCASSSGRGYGYTFGSGTRLTVV.